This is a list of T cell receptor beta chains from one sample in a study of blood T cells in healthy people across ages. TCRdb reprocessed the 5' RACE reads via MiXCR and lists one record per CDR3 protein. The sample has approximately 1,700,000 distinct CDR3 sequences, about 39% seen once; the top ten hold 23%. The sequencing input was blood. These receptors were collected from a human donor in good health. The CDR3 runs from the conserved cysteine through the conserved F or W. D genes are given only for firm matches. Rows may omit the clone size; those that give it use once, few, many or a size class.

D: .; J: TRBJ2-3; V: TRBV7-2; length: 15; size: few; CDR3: CASSLLAQSTDTRYF; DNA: TGTGCCAGCAGCCTACTAGCACAGAGCACAGATACGCGGTATTTT
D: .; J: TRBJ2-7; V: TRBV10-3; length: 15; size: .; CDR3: CAISEMHSSHNEQYF; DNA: TGTGCCATCAGTGAAATGCATAGTTCGCACAACGAGCAGTACTTC
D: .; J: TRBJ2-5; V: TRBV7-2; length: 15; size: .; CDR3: CASSPLMGVSETQYF; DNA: TGTGCCAGCAGCCCGTTGATGGGGGTTTCAGAGACCCAGTACTTC
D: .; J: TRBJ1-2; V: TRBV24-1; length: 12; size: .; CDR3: CATQGNNYGYTF; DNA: TGTGCCACCCAGGGGAATAACTATGGCTACACCTTC
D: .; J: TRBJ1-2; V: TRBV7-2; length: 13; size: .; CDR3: CASSFTVSYGYTF; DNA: TGTGCCAGCAGCTTCACAGTATCCTATGGCTACACCTTC
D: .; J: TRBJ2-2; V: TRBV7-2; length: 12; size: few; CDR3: CASSLGIGELFF; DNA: TGTGCCAGCAGCTTAGGAATCGGGGAGCTGTTTTTT
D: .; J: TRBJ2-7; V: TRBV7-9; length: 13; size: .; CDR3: CASRPGPSYEQYF; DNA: TGTGCCAGTAGGCCCGGACCCTCCTACGAGCAGTACTTC
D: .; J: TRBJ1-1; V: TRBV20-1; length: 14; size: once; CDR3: CSANLQGRNTEAFF; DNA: TGCAGTGCTAACCTGCAGGGGAGGAACACTGAAGCTTTCTTT
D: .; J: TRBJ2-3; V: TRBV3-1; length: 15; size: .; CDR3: CASSPLSVSLDTQYF; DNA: TGTGCCAGCAGCCCCCTGAGTGTAAGCCTAGATACGCAGTATTTT
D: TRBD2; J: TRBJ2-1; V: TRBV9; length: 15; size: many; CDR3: CASSVAGGSYNEQFF; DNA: TGTGCCAGCAGCGTGGCGGGAGGCTCCTACAATGAGCAGTTCTTC
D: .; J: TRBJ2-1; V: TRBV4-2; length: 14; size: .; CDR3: CASSQDTGFNEQFF; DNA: TGTGCCAGCAGCCAAGATACGGGGTTTAATGAGCAGTTCTTC
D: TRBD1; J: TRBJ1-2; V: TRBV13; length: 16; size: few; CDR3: CASSLGLDRADYGYTF; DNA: TGTGCCAGCAGCTTAGGTCTGGACAGGGCGGACTATGGCTACACCTTC
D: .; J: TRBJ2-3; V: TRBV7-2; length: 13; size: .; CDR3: CASSFYRTDAQYF; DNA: TGTGCCAGCAGTTTCTACCGCACAGATGCGCAGTATTTT
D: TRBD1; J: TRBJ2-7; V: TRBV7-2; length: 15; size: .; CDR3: CASSRGQGSVNEQYF; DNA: TGTGCCAGCAGCAGGGGACAGGGTTCGGTCAATGAGCAGTACTTC
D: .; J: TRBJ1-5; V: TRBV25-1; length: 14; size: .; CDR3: CASSSVGVNQPQHF; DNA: TGTGCCAGCAGCTCCGTCGGGGTCAATCAGCCCCAGCATTTT
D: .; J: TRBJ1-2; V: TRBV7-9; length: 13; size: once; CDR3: CTSSLETREGYTF; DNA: TGTACCAGCAGCTTAGAGACCAGGGAAGGCTACACCTTC
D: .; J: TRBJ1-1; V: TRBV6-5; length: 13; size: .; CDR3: CASSSGDVAEAFF; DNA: TGTGCCAGCAGTTCAGGGGACGTCGCTGAAGCTTTCTTT
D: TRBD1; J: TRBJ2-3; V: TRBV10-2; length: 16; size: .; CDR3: CATYDRDWYEPDTQYF; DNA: TGCGCCACATACGACAGGGATTGGTACGAGCCGGATACGCAGTATTTT
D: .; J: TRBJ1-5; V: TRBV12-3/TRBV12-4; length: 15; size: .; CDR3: CASSLLGGGSQPQHF; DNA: TGTGCCAGCAGTTTGCTAGGAGGTGGAAGTCAGCCCCAGCATTTT
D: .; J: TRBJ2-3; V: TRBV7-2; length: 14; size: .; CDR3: CASSAMGSTDTQYF; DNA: TGTGCCAGCAGCGCGATGGGCTCGACAGATACGCAGTATTTT
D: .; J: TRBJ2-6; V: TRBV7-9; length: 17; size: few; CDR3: CASSPQRGTTGANVLTF; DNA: TGTGCCAGCAGCCCGCAGAGGGGTACGACTGGGGCCAACGTCCTGACTTTC
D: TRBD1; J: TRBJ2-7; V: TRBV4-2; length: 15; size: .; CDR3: CASSQNRDRGHEQYF; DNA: TGTGCCAGCAGCCAAAACCGGGACAGGGGCCACGAGCAGTACTTC